This is a list of T cell receptor beta chains from one sample in a study of blood T cell repertoires in COVID-19. Assay used: immunoSEQ multiplex PCR; TCRdb lists only in-frame clones, some missing. The repertoire has roughly 280,000 clones, approximately 86% of them found once; the top ten carry roughly 2%. The specimen was peripheral blood. These receptors were collected from a woman in her forties or fifties who had recovered from COVID-19. Both conserved end residues are part of each CDR3. D genes are given only for firm matches. Some rows have no size entry. The others give once, few or many, or a class for an expanded clone.

j_call d_call clone_size cdr3_length v_call cdr3_aa cdr3_nt
TRBJ1-5 TRBD1 - 15 TRBV10-3 CAIRQGGDSNQPQHF TGTGCCATCAGACAGGGGGGCGATAGCAATCAGCCCCAGCATTTT
TRBJ2-1 TRBD1 - 14 TRBV27 CASSFHGQDNEQFF TGTGCCAGCAGTTTCCATGGACAGGACAATGAGCAGTTCTTC
TRBJ2-7 TRBD1 - 13 TRBV11-3 CASSWDRDAEQYF TGTGCCAGCAGCTGGGACAGGGACGCCGAGCAGTACTTC
TRBJ2-7 - once 14 TRBV27 CASWGRQGPYEQYF TGTGCCAGCTGGGGGCGTCAGGGTCCCTACGAGCAGTACTTC
TRBJ2-3 - - 14 TRBV11-3 CASSLRQGTDTQYF TGTGCCAGCAGCTTGCGGCAGGGGACAGATACGCAGTATTTT
TRBJ2-3 - - 14 TRBV13 CASSMKQGADTQYF TGTGCCAGCAGCATGAAACAGGGAGCAGATACGCAGTATTTT
TRBJ1-5 TRBD1 - 13 TRBV30 CAWSRDSNQPQHF TGTGCCTGGAGCCGGGACAGTAATCAGCCCCAGCATTTT
TRBJ1-1 - few 12 TRBV6-5 CASTNPGTEAFF TGTGCCAGCACGAACCCAGGCACTGAAGCTTTCTTT
TRBJ2-7 TRBD1 many 13 TRBV7-8 CASRGTALGEQYF TGTGCCAGCAGAGGGACAGCCCTCGGGGAGCAGTACTTC
TRBJ2-1 TRBD2 - 19 TRBV3-1/TRBV3-2 CASSRLAGGPSRVNNEQFF TGTGCCAGCAGCAGACTAGCGGGAGGGCCCTCTCGCGTTAACAATGAGCAGTTCTTC
TRBJ1-1 TRBD1 - 14 TRBV19 CASSIQTGGTEAFF TGTGCCAGTAGTATACAGACAGGGGGCACTGAAGCTTTCTTT
TRBJ1-1 - few 14 TRBV19 CASSYRSVDTEAFF TGTGCCAGTAGTTACAGGAGCGTGGACACTGAAGCTTTCTTT
TRBJ2-7 TRBD2 - 15 TRBV18 CASSPSSGRTNEQYF TGTGCCAGCTCACCATCGAGCGGGAGGACCAACGAGCAGTACTTC
TRBJ2-3 - - 15 TRBV9 CASSSRTASTDTQYF TGTGCCAGCAGCTCACGCACAGCCAGCACAGATACGCAGTATTTT
TRBJ2-1 - - 14 TRBV11-2 CASSYLAGRNEQFF TGTGCCAGCAGCTATCTCGCGGGGAGGAATGAGCAGTTCTTC
TRBJ1-1 TRBD1 - 14 TRBV7-2 CASSLEQGGTEAFF TGTGCCAGCAGCTTAGAACAGGGGGGCACTGAAGCTTTCTTT
TRBJ1-3 - - 17 TRBV7-9 CASSLAKGGHSGNTIYF TGTGCCAGCAGCTTAGCGAAGGGGGGGCACTCTGGAAACACCATATATTTT
TRBJ1-2 - - 15 TRBV4-2 CASSQGGQEYYGYTF TGTGCCAGCAGCCAAGGCGGGCAGGAGTACTATGGCTACACCTTC
TRBJ2-3 TRBD2 - 14 TRBV24-1 CATGTSGSTDTQYF TGTGCCACCGGGACTAGCGGGAGCACAGATACGCAGTATTTT
TRBJ1-2 - - 14 TRBV11-2 CASSVSMFTDGYTF TGTGCCAGCAGCGTTTCAATGTTCACTGATGGCTACACCTTC
TRBJ1-6 TRBD1 once 14 TRBV7-9 CASSSTGANSPLHF TGTGCCAGCAGCTCTACAGGGGCCAATTCACCCCTCCACTTT
TRBJ2-5 TRBD2 - 18 TRBV6-2/TRBV6-3 CASGPWASGGHNQETQYF TGTGCCAGCGGCCCCTGGGCTAGCGGGGGGCACAATCAAGAGACCCAGTACTTC
TRBJ1-1 - - 17 TRBV6-2/TRBV6-3 CASSYPPNRALNTEAFF TGTGCCAGCAGTTATCCACCGAACAGGGCATTGAACACTGAAGCTTTCTTT
TRBJ1-2 TRBD1 few 11 TRBV24-1 CATPAGGGYTF TGTGCCACCCCGGCAGGGGGTGGCTACACCTTC
TRBJ1-4 - - 14 TRBV24-1 CATRKPGLNEKLFF TGTGCCACCAGGAAACCAGGCTTGAATGAAAAACTGTTTTTT
TRBJ1-2 - - 16 TRBV9 CASSVGPGTIQYGYTF TGTGCCAGCAGCGTAGGACCAGGCACGATACAATATGGCTACACCTTC
TRBJ2-1 TRBD2 - 16 TRBV24-1 CATSDSTGGAYNEQFF TGTGCCACCAGTGATTCAACCGGGGGGGCCTACAATGAGCAGTTCTTC
TRBJ2-2 - once 15 TRBV6-2/TRBV6-3 CASSPLGLDTGELFF TGTGCCAGCAGCCCACTCGGACTCGACACCGGGGAGCTGTTTTTT
TRBJ2-7 - - 17 TRBV5-4 CASSLGGRQPSSYEQYF TGTGCCAGCAGCTTGGGCGGGCGTCAGCCCAGCTCCTACGAGCAGTACTTC
TRBJ1-6 TRBD1 - 17 TRBV5-1 CASSLVRQGASHSPLHF TGCGCCAGCAGCCTTGTTCGACAGGGGGCTAGTCATTCACCCCTCCACTTT
TRBJ2-1 TRBD2 - 17 TRBV9 CASSGGGAGVRYNEQFF TGTGCCAGCAGCGGGGGCGGAGCGGGAGTTCGTTACAATGAGCAGTTCTTC
TRBJ1-3 - - 13 TRBV11-2 CASSPSSGNTIYF TGTGCCAGCAGCCCTAGCTCTGGAAACACCATATATTTT
TRBJ1-6 - - 11 TRBV6-5 CASSQGLALHF TGTGCCAGCAGCCAGGGGCTCGCCCTCCACTTT
TRBJ1-2 - - 13 TRBV28 CASSFVQNYGYTF TGTGCCAGCAGTTTTGTCCAGAACTATGGCTACACCTTC
TRBJ1-1 - - 14 TRBV2 CASSVLQTNTEAFF TGTGCCAGCAGTGTTCTACAGACGAACACTGAAGCTTTCTTT
TRBJ2-4 - - 16 TRBV3-1/TRBV3-2 CASSQVSSGWKNIQYF TGTGCCAGCAGCCAAGTTTCATCGGGGTGGAAAAACATTCAGTACTTC
TRBJ1-1 TRBD1 - 14 TRBV5-1 CASSSQGLDTEAFF TGCGCCAGCAGCTCACAGGGGTTAGACACTGAAGCTTTCTTT